These 4 T cell receptor beta chains were all obtained from the same sample, sequenced in a study of blood T cell repertoires in COVID-19. The repertoire was sequenced with immunoSEQ multiplex PCR; TCRdb's copy has only in-frame clones and lacks some. The sample shows approximately 96,000 clones, 90% to 95% of them seen only once. Sequencing input: peripheral blood. The source is a human donor with active COVID-19. The donor label of this sample is uncertain.

The rearrangement links TRBV15 to TRBJ2-1, with 10 bases that match TRBD2. J gave up 5 bases and V 3 bases, and 19 bases lay outside the gene matches. The CDR3 length is 20 residues. CDR1 LNHNV and CDR2 YYDKDF come from the germline V gene (reference sequence). CDR3 sequence: CATSSEGARAGGLLDNEQFF. In nucleotides, the CDR3 is TGTGCCACCAGCAGCGAGGGAGCCCGAGCGGGAGGGCTTCTGGACAATGAGCAGTTCTTC. The entire variable domain, with the rest obtained from reference TRBV15 and TRBJ2-1, is as follows: DAMVIQNPRYQVTQFGKPVTLSCSQTLNHNVMYWYQQKSSQAPKLLFHYYDKDFNNEADTPDNFQSRRPNTSFCFLDIRSPGLGDTAMYLCATSSEGARAGGLLDNEQFFGPGTRLTVL.

CDR3 bases: TGTGCCAGCAGCGCCAGGGTTTCGGACACTGAAGCTTTCTTT. Its protein product is CASSARVSDTEAFF. V and J are TRBV9 and TRBJ1-1; D might be TRBD1 (5 bases). Between the trimmed V and J ends, which lost 3 bases and 3 bases, there was a span of 12 bases. This CDR3 has 14 residues. Germline V gene data show CDR1 as SGDLS and CDR2 as YYNGEE. Full variable domain (outside the CDR3, taken from reference TRBV9 and TRBJ1-1): DSGVTQTPKHLITATGQRVTLRCSPRSGDLSVYWYQQSLDQGLQFLIQYYNGEERAKGNILERFSAQQFPDLHSELNLSSLELGDSALYFCASSARVSDTEAFFGQGTRLTVV.

V is TRBV4-1 and J is TRBJ2-1; tentative D call: TRBD2 (5 bases). The CDR3 extends over 14 amino acids. Germline CDR1 reads MGHRA; CDR2 reads YSYEKL. V lost 0 bases and J 9 bases, leaving 12 bases between the germline ends. CDR3 residues: CASSQEGPRVEQFF. The CDR3 DNA reads TGCGCCAGCAGCCAAGAAGGCCCGCGGGTTGAGCAGTTCTTC.

The rearrangement links TRBV27 to TRBJ2-1, with D maybe TRBD2 (5 bases). The CDR3 runs to 15 residues. Trimming took off 3 bases at V and 2 bases at J, with 11 bases between the two ends. CDR1 is MNHEY, CDR2 SMNVEV, per germline (reference sequence). The CDR3 here is CASSFLLATYNEQFF. Written as DNA, the CDR3 is TGTGCCAGCAGTTTTTTGCTAGCCACCTACAATGAGCAGTTCTTC.